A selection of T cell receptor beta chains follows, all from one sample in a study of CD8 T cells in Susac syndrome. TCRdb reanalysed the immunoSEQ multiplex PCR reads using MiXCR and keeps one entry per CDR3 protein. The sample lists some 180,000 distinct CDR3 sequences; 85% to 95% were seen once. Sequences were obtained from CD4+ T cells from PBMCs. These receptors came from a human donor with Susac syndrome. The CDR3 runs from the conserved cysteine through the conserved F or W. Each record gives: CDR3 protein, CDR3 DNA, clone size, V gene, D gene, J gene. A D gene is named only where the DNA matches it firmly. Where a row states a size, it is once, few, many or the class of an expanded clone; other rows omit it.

CDR3: CASSQVGANQPQHF
DNA: TGCGCCAGCAGCCAAGTGGGGGCTAATCAGCCCCAGCATTTT
size: .
V: TRBV4-3
D: .
J: TRBJ1-5

CDR3: CASTRTGDDNEQFF
DNA: TGCGCCAGCACTCGGACAGGGGACGACAATGAGCAGTTCTTC
size: .
V: TRBV5-1
D: TRBD1
J: TRBJ2-1

CDR3: CSARGPPGRRSTDTQYF
DNA: TGCAGTGCTAGAGGCCCCCCGGGACGGAGGAGCACAGATACGCAGTATTTT
size: .
V: TRBV20-1
D: .
J: TRBJ2-3

CDR3: CASTETGGGETQYF
DNA: TGTGCCAGCACCGAGACAGGGGGCGGGGAGACCCAGTACTTC
size: .
V: TRBV21-1
D: .
J: TRBJ2-5

CDR3: CASSPETGYNEQFF
DNA: TGTGCCAGCAGTCCTGAGACAGGGTACAATGAGCAGTTCTTC
size: once
V: TRBV2
D: TRBD1
J: TRBJ2-1

CDR3: CASSYSKSEQYF
DNA: TGTGCCAGCAGTTACTCGAAGTCGGAGCAGTACTTC
size: .
V: TRBV6-2/TRBV6-3
D: .
J: TRBJ2-7

CDR3: CASSLKLTVRVKPQHF
DNA: TGTGCCAGCAGCTTAAAACTGACGGTTCGGGTTAAGCCCCAGCATTTT
size: .
V: TRBV28
D: .
J: TRBJ1-5

CDR3: CASSSLDRVYGYTF
DNA: TGTGCCAGCAGTTCACTAGACAGGGTCTATGGCTACACCTTC
size: .
V: TRBV5-6
D: TRBD1
J: TRBJ1-2

CDR3: CASSRSGQGSREQYF
DNA: TGTGCCAGCAGCCGCTCGGGACAGGGATCTCGGGAGCAGTACTTC
size: .
V: TRBV3-1
D: TRBD1
J: TRBJ2-7

CDR3: CASSQGYQGTDTQYF
DNA: TGTGCCAGCAGCCAAGGGTACCAAGGGACAGATACGCAGTATTTT
size: once
V: TRBV4-2
D: .
J: TRBJ2-3

CDR3: CAWRTGTGGADTQYF
DNA: TGTGCCTGGAGGACTGGGACAGGGGGCGCAGATACGCAGTATTTT
size: .
V: TRBV30
D: TRBD1
J: TRBJ2-3

CDR3: CASRRSRDYGYTF
DNA: TGTGCCAGCAGAAGGTCCAGGGATTATGGCTACACCTTC
size: .
V: TRBV6-5
D: .
J: TRBJ1-2

CDR3: CASSRIPGVTEAQYF
DNA: TGTGCCAGCAGCCGTATCCCGGGAGTCACCGAGGCCCAGTACTTC
size: .
V: TRBV7-9
D: .
J: TRBJ2-5

CDR3: CASSLGQVSYEQYF
DNA: TGCGCCAGCAGCTTGGGACAGGTTTCCTACGAGCAGTACTTC
size: .
V: TRBV5-1
D: .
J: TRBJ2-7

CDR3: CASSAGGYFTGELFF
DNA: TGTGCCAGCAGTGCAGGGGGGTACTTCACCGGGGAGCTGTTTTTT
size: once
V: TRBV6-6
D: .
J: TRBJ2-2

CDR3: CSAGTSVYEQYF
DNA: TGCAGTGCGGGGACTAGCGTCTACGAGCAGTACTTC
size: .
V: TRBV20-1
D: TRBD2
J: TRBJ2-7

CDR3: CASSVSGGMYNEQFF
DNA: TGTGCCAGCAGCGTCAGCGGAGGGATGTACAATGAGCAGTTCTTC
size: .
V: TRBV6-4
D: .
J: TRBJ2-1

CDR3: CASSSRLNTEAFF
DNA: TGTGCCAGCAGCTCCCGACTGAACACTGAAGCTTTCTTT
size: .
V: TRBV7-9
D: .
J: TRBJ1-1

CDR3: CSVNTANTEAFF
DNA: TGCAGCGTGAACACGGCCAACACTGAAGCTTTCTTT
size: .
V: TRBV29-1
D: .
J: TRBJ1-1

CDR3: CASSPRGAGGQETQYF
DNA: TGCGCCAGCAGCCCGCGGGGGGCCGGCGGCCAAGAGACCCAGTACTTC
size: .
V: TRBV4-1
D: TRBD2
J: TRBJ2-5

CDR3: CASSYLGRDFYSGANVLTF
DNA: TGTGCCAGCAGTTACTTAGGCCGGGACTTCTACTCTGGGGCCAACGTCCTGACTTTC
size: .
V: TRBV6-2/TRBV6-3
D: .
J: TRBJ2-6

CDR3: CASSQGGFDGYTF
DNA: TGCGCCAGCAGCCAAGGAGGGTTTGATGGCTACACCTTC
size: .
V: TRBV4-3
D: .
J: TRBJ1-2

CDR3: CAISDRDSPTYEQYF
DNA: TGTGCCATCAGTGACCGGGACTCACCCACCTACGAGCAGTACTTC
size: once
V: TRBV10-3
D: .
J: TRBJ2-7

CDR3: CASILSRALAGGIEQFF
DNA: TGTGCCAGCATCCTATCAAGGGCTCTAGCGGGAGGAATTGAGCAGTTCTTC
size: .
V: TRBV12-3/TRBV12-4
D: TRBD2
J: TRBJ2-1

CDR3: CASRHPEVFGNTIYF
DNA: TGCGCCAGCAGACATCCGGAAGTCTTTGGAAACACCATATATTTT
size: .
V: TRBV23-1
D: .
J: TRBJ1-3

CDR3: CATSRDKGIGAFF
DNA: TGTGCCACCAGCAGAGATAAGGGGATTGGCGCTTTCTTT
size: .
V: TRBV15
D: .
J: TRBJ1-1

CDR3: CSAKQATSSYNEQFF
DNA: TGCAGTGCTAAACAGGCTACGAGCTCCTACAATGAGCAGTTCTTC
size: few
V: TRBV20-1
D: .
J: TRBJ2-1

CDR3: CASSQRASLTQYF
DNA: TGTGCCAGCAGCCAAAGGGCCAGCCTCACGCAGTATTTT
size: .
V: TRBV3-1
D: .
J: TRBJ2-3

CDR3: CASSYNRLRPETQYF
DNA: TGTGCCAGCAGTTACAATCGACTTAGACCGGAGACCCAGTACTTC
size: .
V: TRBV6-5
D: .
J: TRBJ2-5

CDR3: CASTTLPRDTEAFF
DNA: TGTGCCAGCACCACACTCCCCCGGGACACTGAAGCTTTCTTT
size: .
V: TRBV28
D: .
J: TRBJ1-1

CDR3: CASSPHCRDTGWNSPLHF
DNA: TGTGCCAGCAGCCCTCACTGTCGAGACACCGGCTGGAATTCACCCCTCCACTTT
size: .
V: TRBV21-1
D: .
J: TRBJ1-6

CDR3: CAIPLEGQETQYF
DNA: TGTGCCATCCCGCTAGAGGGGCAAGAGACCCAGTACTTC
size: .
V: TRBV7-8
D: .
J: TRBJ2-5

CDR3: CSVEDWGARLTGYTF
DNA: TGCAGCGTTGAAGATTGGGGGGCAAGACTGACCGGCTACACCTTC
size: .
V: TRBV29-1
D: .
J: TRBJ1-2

CDR3: CASSPPRDGETQYF
DNA: TGTGCCAGCAGCCCCCCCAGGGACGGGGAGACCCAGTACTTC
size: once
V: TRBV6-1
D: .
J: TRBJ2-5

CDR3: CSAIVDSGTDTQYF
DNA: TGCAGTGCTATCGTCGACTCCGGCACAGATACGCAGTATTTT
size: .
V: TRBV20-1
D: .
J: TRBJ2-3

CDR3: CASSLGASTDTQYF
DNA: TGTGCCAGCAGCTTAGGTGCCAGCACAGATACGCAGTATTTT
size: .
V: TRBV7-9
D: .
J: TRBJ2-3

CDR3: CAWSGTSGGQEETQYF
DNA: TGTGCCTGGAGCGGGACTAGCGGGGGGCAAGAAGAGACCCAGTACTTC
size: .
V: TRBV30
D: TRBD2
J: TRBJ2-5

CDR3: CAIRSGNGYTF
DNA: TGTGCCATCAGGTCCGGGAATGGCTACACCTTC
size: .
V: TRBV12-3/TRBV12-4
D: .
J: TRBJ1-2

CDR3: CASSQEYSGELFF
DNA: TGCGCCAGCAGCCAAGAATACTCCGGGGAGCTGTTTTTT
size: .
V: TRBV4-3
D: .
J: TRBJ2-2

CDR3: CAISARLGTGELFF
DNA: TGTGCCATCAGTGCTCGACTGGGGACCGGGGAGCTGTTTTTT
size: .
V: TRBV10-3
D: .
J: TRBJ2-2